This is a list of T cell receptor beta chains from one sample in a study of CD8 T cells in ankylosing spondylitis. TCRdb re-derived calls from the 5' RACE reads in MiXCR, one entry per CDR3 protein. The sample lists around 130,000 distinct CDR3 sequences; 7% were seen once. The specimen sequenced was blood, either unsorted or a sorted T cell fraction (not recorded which). These receptors came from a male donor with ankylosing spondylitis or in good health (not recorded which). CDR3s include the opening cysteine and the closing phenylalanine or tryptophan. Each record gives: clone size, J gene, D gene, V gene, CDR3 length, CDR3 protein, CDR3 DNA. A D gene is named only where the DNA matches it firmly. Size is stated as once, few, many or a size class.

many,TRBJ2-2,NA,TRBV30,14,CAWSGLRNTGELFF,TGTGCCTGGAGTGGGCTTAGGAACACCGGGGAGCTGTTTTTT
few,TRBJ2-5,TRBD2,TRBV20-1,17,CSARDLASGRGQETQYF,TGCAGTGCTAGAGATCTAGCCAGCGGGAGAGGTCAGGAGACCCAGTACTTC
many,TRBJ1-1,NA,TRBV7-9,12,CASSSGFTEAFF,TGTGCCAGCAGCTCAGGGTTCACTGAAGCTTTCTTT
many,TRBJ2-3,TRBD2,TRBV9,17,CASSVAQLAGGADTQYF,TGTGCCAGCAGCGTAGCCCAACTAGCGGGAGGCGCAGATACGCAGTATTTT
many,TRBJ1-4,NA,TRBV20-1,15,CSAIILGRESEKLFF,TGCAGTGCTATAATACTGGGGAGGGAGTCTGAAAAACTGTTTTTT
many,TRBJ2-7,TRBD2,TRBV5-1,15,CASSPGVLAGSEQYF,TGCGCCAGCAGCCCGGGTGTACTAGCGGGGAGCGAGCAGTACTTC
many,TRBJ2-2,NA,TRBV20-1,13,CSAPVGHTGELFF,TGCAGTGCCCCCGTGGGGCACACCGGGGAGCTGTTTTTT
many,TRBJ1-2,TRBD1,TRBV2,14,CASSEASRGLGYTF,TGTGCCAGCAGTGAAGCGTCCAGGGGGCTTGGCTACACCTTC
few,TRBJ2-5,NA,TRBV5-6,14,CASTKGNGQETQYF,TGTGCCAGCACGAAAGGGAACGGACAAGAGACCCAGTACTTC
many,TRBJ2-1,NA,TRBV7-8,15,CASSLVGHTAHEQFF,TGTGCCAGCAGCTTAGTGGGGCACACCGCCCATGAGCAGTTCTTC
many,TRBJ2-1,TRBD2,TRBV14,18,CASSQGFLAGGFYNEQFF,TGTGCCAGCAGCCAAGGATTTCTAGCGGGAGGCTTCTACAATGAGCAGTTCTTC
few,TRBJ1-4,NA,TRBV9,14,CASSPSPRDEKLFF,TGTGCCAGCAGCCCCTCCCCGAGGGATGAAAAACTGTTTTTT
many,TRBJ1-5,NA,TRBV29-1,14,CSVALGNSNQPQHF,TGCAGCGTTGCCTTGGGGAATAGCAATCAGCCCCAGCATTTT